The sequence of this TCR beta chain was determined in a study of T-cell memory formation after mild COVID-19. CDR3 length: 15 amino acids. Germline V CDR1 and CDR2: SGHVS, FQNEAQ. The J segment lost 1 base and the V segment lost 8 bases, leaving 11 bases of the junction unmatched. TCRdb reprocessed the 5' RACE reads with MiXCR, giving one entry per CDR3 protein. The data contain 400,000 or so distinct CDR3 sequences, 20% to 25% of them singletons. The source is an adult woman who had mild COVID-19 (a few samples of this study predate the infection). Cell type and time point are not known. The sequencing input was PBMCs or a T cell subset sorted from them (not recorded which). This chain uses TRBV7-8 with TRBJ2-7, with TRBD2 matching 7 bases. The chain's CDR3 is CASHREGEGSYEQYF. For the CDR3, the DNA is TGTGCCAGCCACCGAGAAGGGGAGGGATCCTACGAGCAGTACTTC.